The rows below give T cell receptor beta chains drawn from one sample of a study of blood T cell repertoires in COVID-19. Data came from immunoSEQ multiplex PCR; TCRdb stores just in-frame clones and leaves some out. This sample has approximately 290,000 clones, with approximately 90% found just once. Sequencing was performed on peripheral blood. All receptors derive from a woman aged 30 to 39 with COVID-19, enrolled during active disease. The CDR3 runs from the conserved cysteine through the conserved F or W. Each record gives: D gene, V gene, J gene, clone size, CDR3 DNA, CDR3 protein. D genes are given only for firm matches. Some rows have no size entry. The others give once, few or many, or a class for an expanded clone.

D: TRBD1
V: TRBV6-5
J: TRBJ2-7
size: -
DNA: TGTGCCAGCAGGGATACAGGGGCATCGGCCTACGAGCAGTACTTC
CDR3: CASRDTGASAYEQYF

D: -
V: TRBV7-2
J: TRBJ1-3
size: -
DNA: TGTGCCAGCAGCTTAGCGGCCATCTCCCTCTCTGGAAACACCATATATTTT
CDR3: CASSLAAISLSGNTIYF

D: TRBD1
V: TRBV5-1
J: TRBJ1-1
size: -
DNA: TGCGCCAGCAGCCACCCTGACAGGGTCAACACTGAAGCTTTCTTT
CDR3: CASSHPDRVNTEAFF

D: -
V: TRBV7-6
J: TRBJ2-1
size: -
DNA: TGTGCCAGCACCCTGAGGGACTCCTTAGGGGATGAGCAGTTCTTC
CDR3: CASTLRDSLGDEQFF

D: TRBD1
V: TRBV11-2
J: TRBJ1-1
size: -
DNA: TGTGCCAGCAGCTTCGTCGGGACAGGGATGAACACTGAAGCTTTCTTT
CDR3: CASSFVGTGMNTEAFF

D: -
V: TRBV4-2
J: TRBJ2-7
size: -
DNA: TGTGCCAGCAGCCAAGAGTTGGCAGGGCCCTACGAGCAGTACTTC
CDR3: CASSQELAGPYEQYF

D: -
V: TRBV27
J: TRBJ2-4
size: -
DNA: TGTGCCAGCAGTTTACAGGGTGGGGCCAAAAACATTCAGTACTTC
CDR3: CASSLQGGAKNIQYF

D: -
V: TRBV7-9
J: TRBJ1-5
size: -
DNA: TGTGCCAGCAGCTTATCAGGGTTGGGGCCCCAGCATTTT
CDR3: CASSLSGLGPQHF

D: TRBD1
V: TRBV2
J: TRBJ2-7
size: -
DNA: TGTGCCAGCAGTGAAGCCGGACAGGGGATCCCCTACGAGCAGTACTTC
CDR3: CASSEAGQGIPYEQYF

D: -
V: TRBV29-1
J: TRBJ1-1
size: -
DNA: TGCAGCGTCGTCAGGGGTGGGAACACTGAAGCTTTCTTT
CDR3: CSVVRGGNTEAFF

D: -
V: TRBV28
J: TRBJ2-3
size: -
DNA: TGTGCCAGCACCTGGGAAGGGCGGCTAGCCTTCACAGATACGCAGTATTTT
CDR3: CASTWEGRLAFTDTQYF

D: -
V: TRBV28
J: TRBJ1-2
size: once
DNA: TGTGCCAGCAGTAAAATTACAGGAGTCCTTAACTATGGCTACACCTTC
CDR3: CASSKITGVLNYGYTF

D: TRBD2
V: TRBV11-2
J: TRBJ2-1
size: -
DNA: TGTGCCAGCAGCCAAATAACTAGCGGATACTACAATGAGCAGTTCTTC
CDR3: CASSQITSGYYNEQFF

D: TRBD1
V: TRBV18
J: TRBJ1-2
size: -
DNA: TGTGCCAGCTCACCCGGGACAGGGATCTATGGCTACACCTTC
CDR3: CASSPGTGIYGYTF

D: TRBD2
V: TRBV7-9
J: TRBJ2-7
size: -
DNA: TGTGCCAGCAGCTTAGCGCTAGCGGATCTCTACGAGCAGTACTTC
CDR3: CASSLALADLYEQYF

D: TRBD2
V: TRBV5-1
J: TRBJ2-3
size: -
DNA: TGCGCCAGCAGCGGTGGAACTAGCGGGAGGGCCGGAGATACGCAGTATTTT
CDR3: CASSGGTSGRAGDTQYF

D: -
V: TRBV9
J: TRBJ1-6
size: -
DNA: TGTGCCAGCAGCCCCTCCCCGGTAGATAATTCACCCCTCCACTTT
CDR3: CASSPSPVDNSPLHF

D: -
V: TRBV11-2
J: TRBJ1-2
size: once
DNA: TGTGCCAGCAGCGTGGCGGGCAGTTACTATGGCTACACCTTC
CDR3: CASSVAGSYYGYTF

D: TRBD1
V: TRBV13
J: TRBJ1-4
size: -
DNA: TGTGCCAGCAGCTTATCTTTCGGACAGGATAGTGAAAAACTGTTTTTT
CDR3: CASSLSFGQDSEKLFF

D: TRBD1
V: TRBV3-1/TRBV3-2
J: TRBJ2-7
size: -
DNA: TGTGCCAGCAGCCAAGAAAGGGGACAGGGGTACTACGAGCAGTACTTC
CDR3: CASSQERGQGYYEQYF

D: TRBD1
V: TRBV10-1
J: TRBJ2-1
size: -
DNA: TGCGCCAGCAGCCACGGGACAGGGATCTACAATGAGCAGTTCTTC
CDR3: CASSHGTGIYNEQFF

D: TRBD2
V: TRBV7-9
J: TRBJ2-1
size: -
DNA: TGTGCCAGCAGCTGGGAGGGGCGCGTGAATGAGCAGTTCTTC
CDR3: CASSWEGRVNEQFF

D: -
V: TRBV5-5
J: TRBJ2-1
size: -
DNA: TGTGCCAGCAGCTCCGACAGATACAATGAGCAGTTCTTC
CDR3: CASSSDRYNEQFF